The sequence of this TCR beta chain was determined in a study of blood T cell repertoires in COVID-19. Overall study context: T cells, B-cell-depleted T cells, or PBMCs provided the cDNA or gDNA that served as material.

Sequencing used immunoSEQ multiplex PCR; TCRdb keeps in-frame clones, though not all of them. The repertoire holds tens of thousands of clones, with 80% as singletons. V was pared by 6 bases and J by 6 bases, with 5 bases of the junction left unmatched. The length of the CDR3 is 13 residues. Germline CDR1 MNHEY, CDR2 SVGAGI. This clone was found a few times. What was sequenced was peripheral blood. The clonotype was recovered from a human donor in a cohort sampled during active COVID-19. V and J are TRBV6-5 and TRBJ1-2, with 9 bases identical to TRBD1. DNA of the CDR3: TGTGCCAGCAGGCCCGGGACAGGGAATGGCTACACCTTC. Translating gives CASRPGTGNGYTF.